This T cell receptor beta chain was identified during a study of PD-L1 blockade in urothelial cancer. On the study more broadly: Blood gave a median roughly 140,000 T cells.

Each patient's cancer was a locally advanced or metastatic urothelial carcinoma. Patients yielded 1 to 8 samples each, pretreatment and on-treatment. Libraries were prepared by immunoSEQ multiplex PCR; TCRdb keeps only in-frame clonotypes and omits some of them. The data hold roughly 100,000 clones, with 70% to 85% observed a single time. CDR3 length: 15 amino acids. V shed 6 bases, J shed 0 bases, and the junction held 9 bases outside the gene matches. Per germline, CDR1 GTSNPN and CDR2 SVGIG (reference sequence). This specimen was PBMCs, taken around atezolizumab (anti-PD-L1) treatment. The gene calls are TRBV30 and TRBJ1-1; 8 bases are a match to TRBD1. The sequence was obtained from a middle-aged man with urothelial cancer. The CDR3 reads CACQRTGHMNTEAFF. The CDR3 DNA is TGTGCCTGCCAAAGGACAGGGCACATGAACACTGAAGCTTTCTTT. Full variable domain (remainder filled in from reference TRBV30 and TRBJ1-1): SQTIHQWPATLVQPVGSPLSLECTVEGTSNPNLYWYRQAAGRGLQLLFYSVGIGQISSEVPQNLSASRPQDRQFILSSKKLLLSDSGFYLCACQRTGHMNTEAFFGQGTRLTVV.